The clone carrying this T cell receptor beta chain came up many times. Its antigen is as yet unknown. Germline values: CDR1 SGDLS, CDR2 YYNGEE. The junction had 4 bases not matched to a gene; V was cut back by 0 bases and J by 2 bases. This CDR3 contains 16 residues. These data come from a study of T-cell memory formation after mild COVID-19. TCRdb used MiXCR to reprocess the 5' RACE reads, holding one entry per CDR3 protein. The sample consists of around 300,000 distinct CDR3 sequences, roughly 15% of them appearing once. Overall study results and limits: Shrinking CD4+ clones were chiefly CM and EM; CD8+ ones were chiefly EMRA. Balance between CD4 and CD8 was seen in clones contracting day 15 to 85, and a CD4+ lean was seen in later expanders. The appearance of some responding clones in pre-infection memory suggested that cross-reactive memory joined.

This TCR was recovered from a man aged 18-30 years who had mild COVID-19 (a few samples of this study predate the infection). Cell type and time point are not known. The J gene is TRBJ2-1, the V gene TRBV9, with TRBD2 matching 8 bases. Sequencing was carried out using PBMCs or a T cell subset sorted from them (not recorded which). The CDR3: CASSVAGGNTYNEQFF. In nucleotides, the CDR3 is TGTGCCAGCAGCGTAGCGGGGGGGAATACCTACAATGAGCAGTTCTTC.